Shown below are 27 T cell receptor beta chains from a single sample sequenced in a study of cytomegalovirus exposure and HLA in healthy donors (dated by TCRdb to 2016 to 2017). Library generation was performed with the immunoSEQ multiplex PCR assay. For the multiplex PCR, a mixture combining 60 forward primers for TCR Vbeta segments and 13 reverse primers for TCR Jbeta segments was used. TCRdb took over this immuneACCESS table, retaining in-frame rearrangements with V and J assigned. Such tables are incomplete; in checked studies, under half of the missing clones stem from an unresolved V gene, and the remainder is unexplained. This sample's table carries around 140,000 clones. 1.5% to 2% of the sample is held by the ten biggest clonotypes. What was sequenced was PBMCs. Every receptor here comes from a man between 18 and 35 years old in good health and CMV-seronegative.

The V call is TRBV10-3, the J call TRBJ1-2, with D possibly matching TRBD1 (5 bases). The CDR3 is 15 amino acids. The V and J ends lost 3 bases and 5 bases respectively, with 16 bases between them. Germline values: CDR1 ENHRY, CDR2 SYGVKD. This CDR3 is CAISDQDKGKYGYTF. The CDR3 DNA is TGTGCCATCAGTGACCAGGACAAGGGGAAGTATGGCTACACCTTC.

The rearrangement joins TRBV14 to TRBJ2-7, with D possibly TRBD1 on 6 matching bases. This CDR3 is built from 17 residues. Germline lookup yields CDR1 SGHDN and CDR2 FVKESK. Between the trimmed V and J ends, which lost 3 bases and 2 bases, there was a span of 20 bases. CDR3 DNA: TGTGCCAGCAGCCAGCCCCCGGTAATTACAGGGCCCTACGAGCAGTACTTC. This sequence encodes CASSQPPVITGPYEQYF.

The V call is TRBV7-3, the J call TRBJ2-5; perhaps TRBD2 as D (6 bases). CDR1 is SGHTA, CDR2 FQGTGA, per germline. Between the trimmed V and J ends, which lost 8 bases and 2 bases, there was a span of 12 bases. The CDR3 consists of 13 residues. CDR3 bases: TGTGCCAGCGGGGGACGGGGGCAAGAGACCCAGTACTTC. The encoded protein is CASGGRGQETQYF.

The chain recombines TRBV6-6 with TRBJ2-5; 12 nucleotides align to TRBD2. This CDR3 contains 16 residues. CDR1 MNHNY and CDR2 SVGAGI come from the germline V gene (reference sequence). Trimming cost V 11 bases and J 5 bases; bases outside gene matches: 15. CDR3 in DNA: TGTGCCGTCCTGCGGCCTAGCGGGAGGGCCGGGGAGACCCAGTACTTC. It specifies CAVLRPSGRAGETQYF.

This chain joins TRBV6-4 and TRBJ2-7; TRBD1 agrees at 9 bases. The CDR3 spans 11 residues. The junction had 1 base not matched to a gene; V was cut back by 9 bases and J by 4 bases. CDR1 is MRHNA, CDR2 SNTAGT, per germline. The CDR3 protein is CARDRGYEQYF. In DNA form, the CDR3 reads TGTGCCAGGGACAGGGGTTACGAGCAGTACTTC.

V and J are TRBV7-6 and TRBJ1-2; 7 nucleotides align to TRBD1. CDR3 length: 13 amino acids. Trimming at V came to 1 base and at J to 6 bases, leaving 2 bases not matched to a gene. Germline loops: CDR1 SGHVS, CDR2 FNYEAQ. This CDR3 reads CASSLEGANGYTF. The DNA of the CDR3 is TGTGCCAGCAGCTTAGAGGGGGCTAATGGCTACACCTTC.

V and J are TRBV5-8 and TRBJ2-3, with D maybe TRBD2 (6 bases). The germline V gene encodes CDR1 SGHTS and CDR2 YDEGEE. The length of the CDR3 is 15 residues. The V end lost 7 bases, the J end lost 2 bases, and 17 bases lay between the germline ends. CDR3 coding DNA: TGTGCCAGCTCAGCGGGTCTACGAAACACAGATACGCAGTATTTT. Translation gives CASSAGLRNTDTQYF.

Worth noting for this clone: At the DNA level, this CDR3 is encoded by other sequences in the same sample as well. This rearrangement joins TRBV7-3 to TRBJ2-2, with D possibly TRBD2 on 5 matching bases. CDR1 is SGHTA, CDR2 FQGTGA, per germline. Between the trimmed V and J ends, which lost 5 bases and 3 bases, there was a span of 7 bases. This CDR3 spans 13 amino acids. CDR3 in DNA: TGTGCCAGCAGCCCCGGGGACACCGGGGAGCTGTTTTTT. Its protein is CASSPGDTGELFF.

The chain employs TRBV6-1 and TRBJ2-2, with D perhaps matching TRBD1 (6 bases). Germline values: CDR1 MNHNS, CDR2 SASEGT. CDR3 length equals 13 residues. Deletions cut 10 bases from V and 2 bases from J, with 11 bases between. CDR3 loop: CAIRDINTGELFF. The CDR3 DNA follows: TGTGCCATTAGGGACATAAACACCGGGGAGCTGTTTTTT.

This chain links TRBV5-1 with TRBJ2-7, with D hard to call. CDR1 is SGHRS and CDR2 is YFSETQ in the germline V gene. The ends were cut back, 0 bases at V and 2 bases at J, with 9 bases in the middle. The CDR3 consists of 14 residues. CDR3 in DNA: TGCGCCAGCAGCTTGGCTCACGGAGCCTACGAGCAGTACTTC. Protein product: CASSLAHGAYEQYF.

The chain employs TRBV5-6 and TRBJ1-1; D might be TRBD1 (5 bases). Trimming left V 2 bases short and J 8 bases short, with 19 bases between. This CDR3 comprises 15 residues. Germline loops: CDR1 SGHDT, CDR2 YYEEEE. The CDR3 here is CASSFRGGGPREAFF. CDR3 nucleotides: TGTGCCAGCAGCTTTCGGGGGGGAGGGCCCAGAGAAGCTTTCTTT.

This chain connects TRBV11-3 to TRBJ1-3, with D perhaps matching TRBD1 (6 bases). Germline loops: CDR1 SGHNT, CDR2 YENEEA. The CDR3 is made up of 18 amino acids. Trimming removed 5 bases at V and 0 bases at J, with 20 bases between. The CDR3 region has the DNA TGTGCCAGCAGCAAGAGAGGTTTACCAGGGGCCTCTGGAAACACCATATATTTT. Protein: CASSKRGLPGASGNTIYF. Full variable domain (remainder filled in from reference TRBV11-3 and TRBJ1-3): EAGVVQSPRYKIIEKKQPVAFWCNPISGHNTLYWYLQNLGQGPELLIRYENEEAVDDSQLPKDRFSAERLKGVDSTLKIQPAELGDSAVYLCASSKRGLPGASGNTIYFGEGSWLTVV.

The chain couples TRBV5-4 to TRBJ2-3, with D possibly being TRBD2 (6 bases). The length of the CDR3 is 16 residues. V was pared by 0 bases and J by 4 bases, with 15 bases between. CDR1 is SGHNT and CDR2 is YYREEE in the germline V gene (reference sequence). In nucleotides, the CDR3 is TGTGCCAGCAGCTTGGAGCTTGCGGGGTTTCCAGATACGCAGTATTTT. Protein sequence: CASSLELAGFPDTQYF.

This chain uses TRBV18 with TRBJ2-7, with TRBD1 as a possible D gene (7 bases). The V gene's germline CDR1 is KGHSH and CDR2 LQKENI. This CDR3 contains 15 residues. Trimming took off 6 bases at V and 4 bases at J, with 19 bases between the two ends. The CDR3 spells CASSPQTGAGYEQYF. The CDR3 DNA follows: TGTGCCAGCTCCCCCCAAACAGGGGCGGGATACGAGCAGTACTTC.

J is TRBJ1-5 and V is TRBV19; D perhaps matches TRBD1 (5 bases). CDR1 and CDR2 from the germline V gene are LNHDA and SQIVND (reference sequence). V was pared by 3 bases and J by 6 bases, with 18 bases between. This CDR3 is 16 amino acids long. This chain's CDR3 is CASSIQLGGTGQPQHF. CDR3 sequence (DNA): TGTGCCAGTAGTATTCAACTGGGGGGGACGGGTCAGCCCCAGCATTTT.

The gene calls are TRBV6-1 and TRBJ2-7; 7 bases align to TRBD2. This CDR3 spans 14 amino acids. The V gene's germline CDR1 is MNHNS and CDR2 SASEGT. The trim removed 0 bases at V and 4 bases at J, leaving 3 bases unmatched. Here the CDR3 DNA reads TGTGCCAGCAGTGAAGCTGGCGGGGGTTACGAGCAGTACTTC. It translates to CASSEAGGGYEQYF.

V is TRBV5-4 and J is TRBJ2-3; 9 nucleotides line up with TRBD1. Germline V CDR1 and CDR2: SGHNT, YYREEE (reference sequence). V trimming: 2 bases; J trimming: 5 bases; junction bases outside the gene matches: 6. This CDR3 is built from 15 residues. The CDR3 loop reads CASSLGTGYVDTQYF. The CDR3 region has the DNA TGTGCCAGCAGCTTAGGGACAGGGTATGTAGATACGCAGTATTTT.

In DNA form, the CDR3 reads TGTGCCAGCAGTCCGACTAGCGGTAGCACAGATACGCAGTATTTT. As protein: CASSPTSGSTDTQYF. The chain recombines TRBV28 with TRBJ2-3; 9 bases line up with TRBD2. CDR3 length equals 15 residues. Germline V gives CDR1 MDHEN, CDR2 SYDVKM. Trimming removed 5 bases from V and 0 bases from J; junction bases left unmatched: 3.

The rearrangement uses TRBV18 and TRBJ1-3; tentative D call: TRBD1 (5 bases). Germline V gene data show CDR1 as KGHSH and CDR2 as LQKENI. This CDR3 is built from 14 residues. The V and J ends lost 2 bases and 5 bases respectively, with 10 bases between them. The CDR3 reads CASSPSDSRNTIYF. The CDR3 DNA reads as TGTGCCAGCTCACCATCCGACAGCCGAAACACCATATATTTT.

The J gene is TRBJ2-7, the V gene TRBV6-6, with unresolved D. CDR3 length equals 12 residues. In germline, CDR1 is MNHNY, CDR2 SVGAGI (reference sequence). V shed 5 bases and J shed 1 base, with 6 bases lying between them. CDR3 nucleotides: TGTGCCAGCAGTGGGCCTTCCTACGAGCAGTACTTC. Protein product: CASSGPSYEQYF.

The CDR3 nucleotides read TGTGCCAGCAGCCGAAAGGACAGGGCAAATGAGCAGTTCTTC. As protein: CASSRKDRANEQFF. This chain uses TRBV5-4 with TRBJ2-1, with 8 bases matching TRBD1. CDR3 length: 14 residues. V gave up 4 bases and J gave up 7 bases; unmatched junction bases: 7. Germline V gene lookup returns CDR1 SGHNT and CDR2 YYREEE (reference sequence).

The J gene is TRBJ2-1, the V gene TRBV11-3; TRBD2 matches 9 bases. Germline-derived CDR1 and CDR2 are SGHNT and YENEEA. CDR3 length: 17 amino acids. The J segment lost 0 bases and the V segment lost 0 bases, leaving 3 bases of the junction unmatched. The CDR3 region is CASSLDNSGSSYNEQFF. CDR3 DNA: TGTGCCAGCAGCTTAGATAATAGCGGGAGCTCCTACAATGAGCAGTTCTTC. The variable domain in full, with the rest retrieved from reference TRBV11-3 and TRBJ2-1, is EAGVVQSPRYKIIEKKQPVAFWCNPISGHNTLYWYLQNLGQGPELLIRYENEEAVDDSQLPKDRFSAERLKGVDSTLKIQPAELGDSAVYLCASSLDNSGSSYNEQFFGPGTRLTVL.

The CDR3 spells CASSYGHLYGYTF. Here the CDR3 DNA reads TGTGCCAGTAGTTACGGACACCTCTATGGCTACACCTTC. The chain joins TRBV19 to TRBJ1-2, with TRBD1 as a possible D gene (5 bases). V lost 5 bases and J 4 bases, leaving 11 bases between the germline ends. The CDR3 consists of 13 residues. Per germline, CDR1 LNHDA and CDR2 SQIVND (reference sequence).

Turning to this clone: Other DNA sequences from this sample encode an identical CDR3 as well. V and J are TRBV30 and TRBJ2-5; D unresolved. V lost 2 bases, J lost 1 base, and 2 bases lay in between. CDR1 is GTSNPN and CDR2 is SVGIG in the germline V gene (reference sequence). CDR3 length: 11 amino acids. CDR3 in amino acids: CAWSLQETQYF. The CDR3, as DNA: TGTGCCTGGAGTCTCCAAGAGACCCAGTACTTC.

V and J are TRBV6-5 and TRBJ2-5; TRBD2 might be the D (5 bases). The CDR3 covers 12 residues. Germline values: CDR1 MNHEY, CDR2 SVGAGI. V was cut by 4 bases and J by 5 bases, with 8 bases left in between. This chain's CDR3 is CASSSKRETQYF. CDR3 in DNA: TGTGCCAGCAGTTCTAAGCGGGAGACCCAGTACTTC.

The V and J genes are TRBV7-9 and TRBJ2-7, with 11 bases aligning to TRBD1. The CDR3 loop spans 17 amino acids. Per the germline V gene, CDR1 is SEHNR and CDR2 is FQNEAQ (reference sequence). Germline trimming cut 5 bases from V and 4 bases from J; bases unmatched to any gene: 13. The CDR3 DNA reads TGTGCCAGCAGCCTCGGGACAGGGGGAGCCCAATTTTACGAGCAGTACTTC. Protein product: CASSLGTGGAQFYEQYF.

The V call is TRBV7-6, the J call TRBJ1-5; the match to TRBD1 covers 8 bases. The length of the CDR3 is 15 residues. Germline V gene data show CDR1 as SGHVS and CDR2 as FNYEAQ. V shed 1 base and J 7 bases; nucleotides not matched to a gene: 6. In nucleotides, the CDR3 is TGTGCCAGCAGCTTAGAAGGTCCAGGGGGCCAGCCCCAGCATTTT. It yields the protein CASSLEGPGGQPQHF.